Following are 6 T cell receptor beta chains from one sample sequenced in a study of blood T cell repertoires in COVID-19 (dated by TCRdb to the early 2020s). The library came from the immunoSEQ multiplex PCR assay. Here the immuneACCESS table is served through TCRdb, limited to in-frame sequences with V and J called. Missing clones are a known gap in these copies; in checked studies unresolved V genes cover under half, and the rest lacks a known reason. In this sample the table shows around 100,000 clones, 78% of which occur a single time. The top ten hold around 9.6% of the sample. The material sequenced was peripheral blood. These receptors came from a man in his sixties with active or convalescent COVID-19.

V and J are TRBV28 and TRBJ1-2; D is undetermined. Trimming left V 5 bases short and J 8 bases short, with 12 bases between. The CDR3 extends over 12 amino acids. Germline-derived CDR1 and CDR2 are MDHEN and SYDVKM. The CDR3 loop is CASSPSQWGYTF. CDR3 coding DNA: TGTGCCAGCAGTCCCTCCCAGTGGGGCTACACCTTC.

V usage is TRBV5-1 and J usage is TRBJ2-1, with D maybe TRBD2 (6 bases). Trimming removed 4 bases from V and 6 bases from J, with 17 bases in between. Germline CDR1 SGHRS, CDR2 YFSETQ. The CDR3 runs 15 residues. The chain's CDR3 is CASSPHAGRSNEQFF. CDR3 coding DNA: TGCGCCAGCAGCCCCCATGCGGGGAGGTCCAATGAGCAGTTCTTC. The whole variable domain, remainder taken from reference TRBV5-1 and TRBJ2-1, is KAGVTQTPRYLIKTRGQQVTLSCSPISGHRSVSWYQQTPGQGLQFLFEYFSETQRNKGNFPGRFSGRQFSNSRSEMNVSTLELGDSALYLCASSPHAGRSNEQFFGPGTRLTVL.

This chain's CDR3 is CASSAPGLAGYNEQFF. The CDR3 DNA is TGTGCCAGCAGTGCACCGGGACTAGCGGGGTACAATGAGCAGTTCTTC. The rearrangement links TRBV28 to TRBJ2-1; 13 bases match TRBD2. The CDR3 totals 16 residues. Germline V lookup: CDR1 MDHEN, CDR2 SYDVKM. V shed 5 bases and J 4 bases; nucleotides not matched to a gene: 5.

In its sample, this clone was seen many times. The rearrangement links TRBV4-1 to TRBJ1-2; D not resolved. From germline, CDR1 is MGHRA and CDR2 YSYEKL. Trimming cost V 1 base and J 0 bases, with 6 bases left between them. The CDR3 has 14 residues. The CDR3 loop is CASSQGIANYGYTF. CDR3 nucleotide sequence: TGCGCCAGCAGCCAAGGTATCGCTAACTATGGCTACACCTTC.

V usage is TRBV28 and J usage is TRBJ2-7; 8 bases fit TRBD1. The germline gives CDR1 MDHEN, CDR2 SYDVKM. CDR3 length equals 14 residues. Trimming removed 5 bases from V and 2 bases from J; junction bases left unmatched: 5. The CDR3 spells CASSPGQGTYEQYV. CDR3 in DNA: TGTGCCAGCAGTCCCGGACAGGGCACCTACGAGCAGTACGTC.

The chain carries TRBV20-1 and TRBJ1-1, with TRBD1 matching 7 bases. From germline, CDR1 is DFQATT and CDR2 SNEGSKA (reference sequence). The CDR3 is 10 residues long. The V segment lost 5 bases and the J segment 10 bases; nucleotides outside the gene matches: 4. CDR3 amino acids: CSAGGQVAFF. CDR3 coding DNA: TGCAGTGCTGGCGGACAGGTAGCTTTCTTT.